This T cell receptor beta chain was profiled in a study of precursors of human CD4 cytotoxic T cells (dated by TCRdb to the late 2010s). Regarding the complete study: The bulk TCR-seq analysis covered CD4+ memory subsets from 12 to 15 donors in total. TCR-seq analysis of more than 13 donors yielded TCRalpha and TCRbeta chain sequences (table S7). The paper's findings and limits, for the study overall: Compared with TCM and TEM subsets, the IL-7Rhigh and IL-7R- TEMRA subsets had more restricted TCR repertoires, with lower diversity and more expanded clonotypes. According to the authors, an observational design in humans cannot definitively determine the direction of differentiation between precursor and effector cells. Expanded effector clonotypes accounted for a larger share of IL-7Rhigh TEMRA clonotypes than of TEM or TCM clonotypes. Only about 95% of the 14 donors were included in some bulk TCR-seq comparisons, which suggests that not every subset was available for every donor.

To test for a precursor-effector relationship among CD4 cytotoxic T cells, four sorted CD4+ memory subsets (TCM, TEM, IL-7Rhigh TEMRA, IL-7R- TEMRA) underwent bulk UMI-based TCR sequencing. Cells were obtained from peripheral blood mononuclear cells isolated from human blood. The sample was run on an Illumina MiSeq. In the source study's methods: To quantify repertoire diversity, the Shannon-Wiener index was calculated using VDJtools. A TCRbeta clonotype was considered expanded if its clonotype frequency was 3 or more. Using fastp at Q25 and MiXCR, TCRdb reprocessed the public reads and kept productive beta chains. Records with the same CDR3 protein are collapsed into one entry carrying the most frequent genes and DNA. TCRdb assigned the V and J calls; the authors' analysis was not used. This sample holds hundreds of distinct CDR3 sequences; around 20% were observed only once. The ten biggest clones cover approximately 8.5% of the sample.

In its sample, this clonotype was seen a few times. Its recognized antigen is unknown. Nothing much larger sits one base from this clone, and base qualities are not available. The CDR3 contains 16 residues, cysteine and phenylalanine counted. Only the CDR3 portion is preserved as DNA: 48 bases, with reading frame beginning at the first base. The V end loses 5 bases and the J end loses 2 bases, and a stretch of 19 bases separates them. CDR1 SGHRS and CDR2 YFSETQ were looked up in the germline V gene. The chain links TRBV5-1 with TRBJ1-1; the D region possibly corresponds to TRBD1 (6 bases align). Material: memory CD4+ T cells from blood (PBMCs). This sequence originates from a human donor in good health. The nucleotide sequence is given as TGCGCCAGCAGTTTCGACCCTACAGGGAGAAACACTGAAGCTTTCTTT. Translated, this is CASSFDPTGRNTEAFF.